One sample yielded the 23 T cell receptor beta chains listed below, sequenced in a study of post-analysis software for immune sequencing data. Study outcomes and limitations: Roughly five TRBV segments, including TRBV5-6, TRBV5-1 and TRBV20-1, were more frequent in patients than controls.

For these receptors, no antigen is known. Unique molecular identifiers featured in each of the TCR beta cDNA libraries. TCRdb fed the PCR reads into MiXCR, producing one record per CDR3 protein. The sample lists roughly 430,000 distinct CDR3 sequences, 35% to 45% occurring once. Sequencing was done on a sample of blood. The receptors come from a girl aged 2-9 years with multiple sclerosis.

A word on this clonotype: A much larger clone differs by one base, so this may be a read error. The chain combines TRBV29-1 with TRBJ1-2; D perhaps matches TRBD1 (6 bases). Trimming cost V 4 bases and J 3 bases, with 12 bases left between them. Germline V lookup: CDR1 SQVTM, CDR2 ANQGSEA. The length of the CDR3 is 13 residues. The CDR3 protein is CSVGTGTDYGYTF. The CDR3, as DNA: TGCAGCGTTGGTACAGGGACCGACTATGGCTACACCTTC.

This clonotype was found a few times. The chain combines TRBV28 with TRBJ2-6; D perhaps matches TRBD1 (6 bases). The CDR3 spans 15 residues. Germline V gene data show CDR1 as MDHEN and CDR2 as SYDVKM. V was pared by 7 bases and J by 0 bases, with 10 bases between. The CDR3 is CASTPGVSGANVLTF. DNA of the CDR3: TGTGCCAGCACCCCAGGGGTCTCTGGGGCCAACGTCCTGACTTTC.

A few counts support this clonotype. The genes are TRBV29-1 and TRBJ1-2; 7 nucleotides line up with TRBD1. With V trimmed by 6 bases and J by 3 bases, 22 bases remained unmatched. CDR1 is SQVTM and CDR2 is ANQGSEA in the germline V gene. CDR3 length: 18 residues. The CDR3 protein is CSVPMNTGAGALHYGYTF. The DNA for the CDR3 is TGCAGCGTGCCCATGAACACAGGGGCAGGAGCGCTACACTATGGCTACACCTTC.

The chain is built from TRBV29-1 and TRBJ1-4, with 12 bases that match TRBD1. CDR1 is SQVTM, CDR2 ANQGSEA, per germline. Losses at the gene ends were 7 bases for V and 6 bases for J; bases not matched to a gene: 3. This CDR3 comprises 13 residues. In nucleotides, the CDR3 is TGCAGCGCCGGGACAGGGGGCCATGAAAAACTGTTTTTT. As protein: CSAGTGGHEKLFF.

The chain links TRBV24-1 to TRBJ2-1; 12 positions match TRBD2. V shed 6 bases and J 4 bases; nucleotides not matched to a gene: 3. From germline, CDR1 is KGHDR and CDR2 SFDVKD. The CDR3 is made up of 15 amino acids. Here the CDR3 DNA reads TGTGCCACCAGTTCCGGGACTAGCGGGTACAATGAGCAGTTCTTC. Its protein product is CATSSGTSGYNEQFF.

V is TRBV4-3 and J is TRBJ2-1; 7 nucleotides agree with TRBD2. Germline trimming cut 1 base from V and 7 bases from J; bases unmatched to any gene: 10. Germline CDR1 reads LGHNA; CDR2 reads YSLEER. The CDR3 consists of 16 residues. Written as DNA, the CDR3 is TGCGCCAGCAGCCAAGGTGCGGGAGTAGTGAGGAATGAGCAGTTCTTC. Its translation is CASSQGAGVVRNEQFF.

This clonotype was detected a few times. The gene calls are TRBV9 and TRBJ1-2; the match to TRBD1 covers 10 bases. Germline V lookup: CDR1 SGDLS, CDR2 YYNGEE. The ends lost 3 bases at V and 4 bases at J; junction bases unmatched: 3. The CDR3 is made up of 14 amino acids. The CDR3 DNA reads as TGTGCCAGCAGCGGGGGACAGGGGACCTATGGCTACACCTTC. This sequence encodes CASSGGQGTYGYTF.

The genes are TRBV29-1 and TRBJ2-1; TRBD1 is a possible D gene (5 bases). V lost 7 bases and J lost 8, with 9 bases in between. The length of the CDR3 is 10 residues. In germline, CDR1 is SQVTM, CDR2 ANQGSEA. The DNA for the CDR3 is TGCAGCGCCGGCAGGGATGAGCAGTTCTTC. Translation: CSAGRDEQFF.

Only a few counts were recorded for this clonotype. The CDR3 here is CSALTSGRAGSSYNEQFF. The CDR3 nucleotides are TGCAGTGCTTTAACTAGCGGGAGGGCCGGAAGCTCCTACAATGAGCAGTTCTTC. The chain links TRBV20-1 to TRBJ2-1; 13 bases match TRBD2. The V segment lost 5 bases and the J segment 0 bases; nucleotides outside the gene matches: 10. Germline V gene data show CDR1 as DFQATT and CDR2 as SNEGSKA (reference sequence). This CDR3 is built from 18 residues.

The chain couples TRBV29-1 to TRBJ2-3; D unclear. CDR1 and CDR2 (germline): SQVTM, ANQGSEA. The CDR3 is made up of 12 amino acids. Deletions cut 7 bases from V and 4 bases from J, with 12 bases between. The CDR3 DNA is TGCAGCGGAACGGCCTCCTCAGATACGCAGTATTTT. Translating gives CSGTASSDTQYF.

The V and J genes are TRBV12-3 or TRBV12-4 and TRBJ1-1; no firm D call. The CDR3 loop spans 14 amino acids. V lost 4 bases to trimming and J lost 4 bases, with 13 bases between them. The DNA for the CDR3 is TGTGCCAGCAGTTCACCCGGGGAGGGCACTGAAGCTTTCTTT. Protein sequence: CASSSPGEGTEAFF.

V is TRBV10-3 and J is TRBJ2-7; unclear D gene. Germline V gene lookup returns CDR1 ENHRY and CDR2 SYGVKD. V lost 1 base and J 0 bases, leaving 4 bases between the germline ends. The CDR3 is 13 residues long. CDR3 in DNA: TGTGCCATCAGTGAGTACTCCTCCTACGAGCAGTACTTC. It encodes CAISEYSSYEQYF.

The genes are TRBV7-2 and TRBJ2-5; tentatively, D is TRBD1 (5 bases). The length of the CDR3 is 14 residues. Germline CDR1 SGHTA, CDR2 FQGNSA. V was cut by 5 bases and J by 2 bases, with 12 bases left in between. The CDR3 sequence: CASSDGPGQETQYF. The CDR3 DNA follows: TGTGCCAGCAGCGACGGTCCAGGGCAAGAGACCCAGTACTTC.

The V call is TRBV5-6, the J call TRBJ2-1; perhaps D is TRBD1 or TRBD2 (5 bases each). The CDR3 runs to 14 residues. V was clipped by 2 bases and J by 10 bases, with 16 bases between them. From germline, CDR1 is SGHDT and CDR2 YYEEEE. The CDR3 nucleotides are TGTGCCAGCAGCTTTATGGATAGCCGGGGCGAGCAGTTCTTC. This translates into CASSFMDSRGEQFF.

The rearrangement joins TRBV7-8 to TRBJ2-1; 12 bases are a match to TRBD2. This CDR3 spans 18 amino acids. V lost 5 bases, J lost 7 bases, and 15 bases stayed unmatched. CDR1 is SGHVS and CDR2 is FQNEAQ in the germline V gene. CDR3 in amino acids: CASSPELRLAGVGNEQFF. CDR3 sequence (DNA): TGTGCCAGCAGCCCGGAGCTCAGACTAGCGGGAGTAGGGAATGAGCAGTTCTTC.

This clonotype was observed a few times. The V call is TRBV28, the J call TRBJ2-7; 7 nucleotides line up with TRBD1. The CDR3 consists of 14 residues. Losses at the gene ends were 8 bases for V and 5 bases for J; bases not matched to a gene: 12. Per the germline V gene, CDR1 is MDHEN and CDR2 is SYDVKM. DNA of the CDR3: TGTGCCAGCGGGTCCCTCGACAGGGTTCACGAGCAGTACTTC. This codes for CASGSLDRVHEQYF.

The rearrangement links TRBV10-2 to TRBJ2-5; D may be TRBD1 or TRBD2 (5 bases each). The CDR3 length is 16 residues. V shed 5 bases and J shed 4 bases, with 20 bases lying between them. Looked up from germline, CDR1 is WSHSY and CDR2 is SAAADI. CDR3 nucleotide sequence: TGCGCCAGCAGTCAAACGGGCTCCGGGACGGGAGAGACCCAGTACTTC. Translating it yields CASSQTGSGTGETQYF.

The table lists this clonotype with a few counts. The chain joins TRBV20-1 to TRBJ2-6; D not certain. The CDR3 consists of 15 residues. CDR1 is DFQATT and CDR2 is SNEGSKA in the germline V gene (reference sequence). V was pared by 1 base and J by 0 bases, with 7 bases between. Written as DNA, the CDR3 is TGCAGTGCTAGAGGTGGTGCCTCTGGGGCCAACGTCCTGACTTTC. Translated: CSARGGASGANVLTF.

V is TRBV28 and J is TRBJ2-6, with 9 positions matching TRBD1. The V gene end was trimmed by 3 bases and the J gene end by 3 bases; junction bases not matched to a gene: 6. The germline V gene has CDR1 MDHEN and CDR2 SYDVKM. The CDR3 sequence is 17 residues long. The CDR3 region is CASSFTGGSFGANVLTF. The CDR3 DNA is TGTGCCAGCAGTTTCACAGGGGGCTCTTTTGGGGCCAACGTCCTGACTTTC.

V and J are TRBV9 and TRBJ2-5, with D unresolved. The ends were cut back, 4 bases at V and 0 bases at J, with 13 bases in the middle. Germline CDR1 reads SGDLS; CDR2 reads YYNGEE. CDR3 length: 15 amino acids. Here the CDR3 DNA reads TGTGCCAGCAGCCCCGCTAAGGTGTACCAAGAGACCCAGTACTTC. Its translation is CASSPAKVYQETQYF.

This chain links TRBV7-2 with TRBJ2-5; 8 nucleotides match TRBD2. Germline V gene sequence: CDR1 SGHTA, CDR2 FQGNSA. V gave up 5 bases and J gave up 2 bases; unmatched junction bases: 4. The CDR3 has 14 residues. The CDR3 DNA sequence: TGTGCCAGCAGCCGAGGACTAGCACAAGAGACCCAGTACTTC. Translated: CASSRGLAQETQYF.

This rearrangement joins TRBV28 to TRBJ2-1, with unresolved D. CDR3 size: 12 residues. Germline V gene data show CDR1 as MDHEN and CDR2 as SYDVKM. Trimming left V 1 base short and J 10 bases short, with 8 bases between. The CDR3 is CASSLSRREQFF. As DNA, the CDR3 is TGTGCCAGCAGTTTATCCAGAAGAGAGCAGTTCTTC. The full variable domain, in which reference TRBV28 and TRBJ2-1 provide the parts outside the CDR3, is DVKVTQSSRYLVKRTGEKVFLECVQDMDHENMFWYRQDPGLGLRLIYFSYDVKMKEKGDIPEGYSVSREKKERFSLILESASTNQTSMYLCASSLSRREQFFGPGTRLTVL.

J is TRBJ2-3 and V is TRBV7-9; D might be TRBD1 (6 bases). Germline V CDR1 and CDR2: SEHNR, FQNEAQ (reference sequence). Trimming shortened V by 6 bases and J by 2 bases, and 12 bases separated the two germline ends. The CDR3 runs 14 residues. The CDR3 DNA sequence: TGTGCCAGCAGTTTTACAGGGAACACAGATACGCAGTATTTT. The encoded protein is CASSFTGNTDTQYF.